Shown below are 17 T cell receptor beta chains from a single sample sequenced in a study of blood T cell repertoires in COVID-19. Data came from immunoSEQ multiplex PCR; TCRdb stores just in-frame clones and leaves some out. The data show about 120,000 clones, roughly 78% seen once. The specimen sequenced was peripheral blood. The receptors were gathered from a man in his sixties with active or convalescent COVID-19.

This clone was found a few times. The chain couples TRBV27 to TRBJ2-7; D is uncertain. The CDR3 is 14 amino acids. V was clipped by 5 bases and J by 3 bases, with 14 bases between them. Germline assignment: CDR1 MNHEY and CDR2 SMNVEV (reference sequence). The CDR3 coding sequence is TGTGCCAGCAGTCCCTCCGTGAACAGCTACGAGCAGTACTTC. This codes for CASSPSVNSYEQYF.

The chain employs TRBV29-1 and TRBJ2-7, with D possibly matching TRBD1 (6 bases). CDR3 size: 12 residues. Germline V gives CDR1 SQVTM, CDR2 ANQGSEA. Trimming left V 7 bases short and J 2 bases short, with 12 bases between. The CDR3 nucleotides read TGCAGCGGACCGACAGGAACCTACGAGCAGTACTTC. This translates into CSGPTGTYEQYF.

The V and J genes are TRBV7-2 and TRBJ2-7; 8 bases are a match to TRBD1. This CDR3 is 13 amino acids long. The germline V gene has CDR1 SGHTA and CDR2 FQGNSA. V was clipped by 5 bases and J by 8 bases; unmatched bases: 8. CDR3 region: CASSTETGAKQYF. In DNA form, the CDR3 reads TGTGCCAGCAGCACCGAGACAGGGGCTAAGCAGTACTTC.

V and J are TRBV9 and TRBJ2-1; maybe TRBD2 (5 bases). The CDR3 sequence is 14 residues long. The germline V gene has CDR1 SGDLS and CDR2 YYNGEE. V lost 0 bases, J lost 4 bases, and 8 bases lay in between. CDR3 sequence (DNA): TGTGCCAGCAGCGTAGAGGGAGCATACAATGAGCAGTTCTTC. As protein: CASSVEGAYNEQFF.

This clone occurred a few times. The chain is built from TRBV19 and TRBJ2-3; D might be TRBD2 (6 bases). V was pared by 5 bases and J by 0 bases, with 12 bases between. CDR1 is LNHDA and CDR2 is SQIVND in the germline V gene (reference sequence). This CDR3 has 15 residues. The CDR3 coding sequence is TGTGCCAGTAGTCTGCGGGGTGCTAGCACAGATACGCAGTATTTT. Translating it yields CASSLRGASTDTQYF.

V is TRBV6-5 and J is TRBJ1-1, with 8 bases fitting TRBD1. Germline assignment: CDR1 MNHEY and CDR2 SVGAGI. J lost 1 base, V lost 0 bases, and 1 base had no gene match. The CDR3 is 15 amino acids. The CDR3 reads CASSYSTGENTEAFF. The CDR3 DNA follows: TGTGCCAGCAGTTACTCGACAGGGGAGAACACTGAAGCTTTCTTT.

The chain links TRBV5-1 to TRBJ2-1; tentatively, D is TRBD2 (6 bases). The CDR3 is 15 residues long. V was shortened by 1 base and J by 1 base, with 9 bases between the two germline ends. The germline V gene encodes CDR1 SGHRS and CDR2 YFSETQ. CDR3: CASSLIGRSYNEQFF. In DNA, the CDR3 is TGCGCCAGCAGCTTGATCGGGAGATCCTACAATGAGCAGTTCTTC.

This clone was recorded only once. The chain recombines TRBV30 with TRBJ2-1, with D maybe TRBD2 (6 bases). Between the trimmed V and J ends, which lost 1 base and 8 bases, there was a span of 21 bases. Germline CDR1 GTSNPN, CDR2 SVGIG (reference sequence). The CDR3 extends over 16 amino acids. The CDR3 DNA sequence: TGTGCCTGGAGTGCGGACTACCAGAAACAAGTCGATGAGCAGTTCTTC. This translates into CAWSADYQKQVDEQFF.

This rearrangement joins TRBV9 to TRBJ2-1; D perhaps matches TRBD1 (5 bases). V lost 4 bases and J lost 10, with 18 bases in between. The germline gives CDR1 SGDLS, CDR2 YYNGEE. CDR3 length: 14 residues. The CDR3 DNA follows: TGTGCCAGCAGCTCGCGGTGGGGCCGAGAAGAGCAGTTCTTC. Translation gives CASSSRWGREEQFF.

The chain has TRBV24-1 and TRBJ2-5, with TRBD2 as a possible D gene (5 bases). The V and J ends lost 2 bases and 4 bases respectively, with 13 bases between them. The germline V gene has CDR1 KGHDR and CDR2 SFDVKD. The CDR3 consists of 15 residues. CDR3 in amino acids: CATSDSTGSAETQYF. CDR3 coding DNA: TGTGCCACCAGTGATTCTACGGGATCCGCAGAGACCCAGTACTTC.

The CDR3 nucleotides read TGTGCCACCGCAAAGCGGACAGGGGGCCTGGACGAGCAGTACTTC. This translates into CATAKRTGGLDEQYF. The V call is TRBV18, the J call TRBJ2-7; 11 nucleotides match TRBD1. This CDR3 is 15 amino acids long. Trimming took 10 bases from V and 5 from J; bases not matched to a gene: 13. Looked up from germline, CDR1 is KGHSH and CDR2 is LQKENI.

The chain carries TRBV4-2 and TRBJ1-1; 7 positions agree with TRBD1. CDR1 is LGHNA, CDR2 YNFKEQ, per germline. J lost 0 bases, V lost 1 base, and 8 bases had no gene match. The CDR3 has 17 amino acids. This CDR3 reads CASSQASQTGMNTEAFF. The CDR3 coding sequence is TGTGCCAGCAGCCAAGCAAGCCAGACAGGGATGAACACTGAAGCTTTCTTT.

This clone has a single count. This chain connects TRBV6-7 to TRBJ2-2; the D is unclear. TRBV6-7 is an ORF for which the function is uncertain. Trimming left V 8 bases short and J 6 bases short, with 13 bases between. The CDR3 totals 13 residues. This CDR3 is CASLNTTPGELFF. Written as DNA, the CDR3 is TGTGCCAGCCTCAACACAACCCCCGGGGAGCTGTTTTTT.

This chain uses TRBV5-4 with TRBJ2-7; perhaps TRBD2 as D (5 bases). This CDR3 contains 14 residues. The germline V gene encodes CDR1 SGHNT and CDR2 YYREEE (reference sequence). Trimming shortened V by 3 bases and J by 0 bases, and 10 bases separated the two germline ends. Here the CDR3 DNA reads TGTGCCAGCAGCTCCGGACGGGGCTCCTACGAGCAGTACTTC. As protein: CASSSGRGSYEQYF.

This chain joins TRBV24-1 and TRBJ2-7; tentative D call: TRBD1 (6 bases). Germline CDR1 and CDR2: KGHDR and SFDVKD. The CDR3 is made up of 12 amino acids. V shed 6 bases and J shed 3 bases, with 8 bases lying between them. CDR3 DNA sequence: TGTGCCACCAGTCAGGGGAACTACGAGCAGTACTTC. It codes for CATSQGNYEQYF.

The rearrangement links TRBV19 to TRBJ2-1; weak D call: TRBD2 (6 bases). Germline V gene lookup returns CDR1 LNHDA and CDR2 SQIVND (reference sequence). The V gene lost 7 bases and the J gene lost 14 bases, with 21 bases spanning the gap. The CDR3 extends over 13 amino acids. The CDR3, as DNA: TGTGCCAGTAAAGCGAGCGGTAGGGAGGAAGAGTTCTTC. It specifies CASKASGREEEFF.

The V and J genes are TRBV9 and TRBJ2-1, with TRBD1 matching over 9 bases. V was pared by 1 base and J by 5 bases, with 4 bases of the junction left unmatched. This CDR3 comprises 15 residues. Germline CDR1 is SGDLS and CDR2 is YYNGEE. The CDR3 region has the DNA TGTGCCAGCAGCGTAACCGGGACAGGGAACAATGAGCAGTTCTTC. Amino acid sequence: CASSVTGTGNNEQFF. Filled out from reference TRBV9 and TRBJ2-1, the complete variable domain reads DSGVTQTPKHLITATGQRVTLRCSPRSGDLSVYWYQQSLDQGLQFLIQYYNGEERAKGNILERFSAQQFPDLHSELNLSSLELGDSALYFCASSVTGTGNNEQFFGPGTRLTVL.